This T cell receptor beta chain was recovered during a study of cytomegalovirus exposure and HLA in healthy donors. Overall study results and limits: Analyzed later, most CMV-associated TCR beta chains appeared HLA-restricted. For most TCR beta V segments, an earlier analysis put the productive rate at about 87% or about 30% of the time.

Researchers ran the PCR with 60 Vbeta and 13 Jbeta primers. The data were produced by immunoSEQ multiplex PCR, yet TCRdb's version contains in-frame clones alone and is incomplete. The sample has approximately 100,000 clones, approximately 79% seen once. Looked up from germline, CDR1 is MNHEY and CDR2 is SMNVEV (reference sequence). The CDR3 is 13 amino acids. V was trimmed by 4 bases and J by 7 bases, leaving 11 bases between them. Regarding this clone: Its cognate antigen is unknown.

The clonotype was recovered from a woman aged 40 to 55 in good health and CMV-seronegative. The chain is built from TRBV27 and TRBJ1-5, with TRBD1 as a possible D gene (5 bases). The material sequenced was PBMCs. The CDR3 protein is CASSWGVGQPQHF. The CDR3 region has the DNA TGTGCCAGCAGTTGGGGGGTTGGCCAGCCCCAGCATTTT.